This T cell receptor beta chain was recorded in a study of blood T cell repertoires in COVID-19. Across the whole study: Italy, Spain and the United States were the sources of the convalescent and acute COVID-19 samples. The analysed material was cDNA or gDNA that came from T cells, B-cell-depleted T cells, or PBMCs.

This clone was observed once. Germline-derived CDR1 and CDR2 are SGHRS and YFSETQ. Trimming left V 0 bases short and J 3 bases short, with 15 bases between. CDR3 length: 16 residues. Authors' data handling: Amplification from reference gene primers served as the basis for estimated nucleated cell counts. The assay was immunoSEQ multiplex PCR, and TCRdb's table has in-frame clones only and misses some. V, J and clone size derive from that table, while D and trimming were established from the DNA sequence. Found here are about 190,000 clones, roughly 90% of them singletons; the top ten hold around 7%. This chain uses TRBV5-1 with TRBJ1-1; a possible D gene is TRBD1 (5 bases). The source of this sequence is a man aged 35-49 years with acute or convalescent COVID-19. The sample taken for sequencing was peripheral blood. CDR3 in amino acids: CASSLGTSQGDTEAFF. The CDR3 nucleotides read TGCGCCAGCAGCTTGGGGACATCCCAAGGGGACACTGAAGCTTTCTTT.